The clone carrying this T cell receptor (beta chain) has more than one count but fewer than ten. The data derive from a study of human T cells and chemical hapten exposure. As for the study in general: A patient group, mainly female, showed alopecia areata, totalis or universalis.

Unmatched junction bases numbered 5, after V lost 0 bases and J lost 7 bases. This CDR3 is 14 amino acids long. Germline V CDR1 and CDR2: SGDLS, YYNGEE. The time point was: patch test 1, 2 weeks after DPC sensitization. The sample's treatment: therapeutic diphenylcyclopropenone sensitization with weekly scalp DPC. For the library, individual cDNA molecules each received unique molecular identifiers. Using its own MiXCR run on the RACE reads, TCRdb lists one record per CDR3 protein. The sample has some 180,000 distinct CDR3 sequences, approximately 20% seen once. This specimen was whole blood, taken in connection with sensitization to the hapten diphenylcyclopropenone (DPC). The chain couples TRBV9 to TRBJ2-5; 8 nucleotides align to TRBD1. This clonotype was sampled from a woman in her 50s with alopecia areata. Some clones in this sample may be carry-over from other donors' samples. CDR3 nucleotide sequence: TGTGCCAGCAGCGTAGGGACAGGGCCGGGGACCCAGTACTTC. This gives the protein CASSVGTGPGTQYF.